The rows below give T cell receptor beta chains drawn from one sample of a study of blood T cell repertoires in COVID-19. Sequencing used immunoSEQ multiplex PCR; TCRdb keeps in-frame clones, though not all of them. The sample has 140,000 or so clones; approximately 80% are singletons. Sample: PBMCs or T cells enriched from blood (not recorded which). These receptors were taken from a man aged 50-59 years who had recovered from COVID-19. Both conserved end residues are part of each CDR3. Fields, in order: J gene, clone size, D gene, V gene, CDR3 protein, CDR3 DNA. The D gene is left open where the match is weak. A clone size is listed for some rows: how often the clone was seen (once, few, many), or a class if it is expanded.

>TRBJ1-2|few|-|TRBV27
CASTTGRQGYTF
TGTGCCAGCACCACAGGGCGTCAGGGCTACACCTTC
>TRBJ1-2|-|TRBD1|TRBV7-9
CASSLGQATNYGYTF
TGTGCCAGCAGCCTAGGACAGGCAACTAACTATGGCTACACCTTC
>TRBJ2-7|-|TRBD1|TRBV7-9
CASSLGWGRGNEQYF
TGTGCCAGCAGCTTAGGTTGGGGCAGGGGGAACGAGCAGTACTTC
>TRBJ2-7|-|TRBD1|TRBV6-5
CAGRSGQGYEQYF
TGTGCCGGACGATCGGGACAGGGGTACGAGCAGTACTTC
>TRBJ1-4|-|-|TRBV2
CASRAGASGNEKLFF
TGTGCCAGCAGGGCGGGCGCGTCGGGTAATGAAAAACTGTTTTTT
>TRBJ2-3|-|TRBD2|TRBV4-3
CASSPTSGGAGSTDTQYF
TGCGCCAGCAGCCCGACTAGCGGGGGGGCCGGAAGCACAGATACGCAGTATTTT
>TRBJ2-7|-|-|TRBV6-5
CASRGSYSYEQYF
TGTGCCAGCAGGGGCTCTTACTCCTACGAGCAGTACTTC
>TRBJ2-1|-|TRBD1|TRBV6-5
CASSYSDRGDEQFF
TGTGCCAGCAGTTACTCGGACAGGGGCGATGAGCAGTTCTTC
>TRBJ1-1|-|TRBD1|TRBV28
CASKTGEDSSGAFF
TGTGCCAGCAAGACAGGGGAGGATTCCTCTGGAGCTTTCTTT
>TRBJ2-3|-|-|TRBV12-3/TRBV12-4
CASSGVTDTQYF
TGTGCCAGCAGCGGAGTCACAGATACGCAGTATTTT
>TRBJ1-5|-|-|TRBV6-5
CASSYGGQFPNQPQHF
TGTGCCAGCAGTTATGGTGGGCAGTTTCCCAATCAGCCCCAGCATTTT
>TRBJ2-1|-|TRBD2|TRBV20-1
CSATSGVGQFF
TGCAGTGCTACCAGCGGGGTTGGGCAGTTCTTC
>TRBJ2-6|-|-|TRBV6-2/TRBV6-3
CASSFSRQTSGANVLTF
TGTGCCAGCAGTTTCAGCAGACAGACCTCTGGGGCCAACGTCCTGACTTTC
>TRBJ2-4|-|-|TRBV19
CASSMYKNIQYF
TGTGCCAGTAGTATGTACAAGAACATTCAGTACTTC
>TRBJ2-1|few|-|TRBV9
CASSVTHTQNNEQFF
TGTGCCAGCAGCGTAACCCACACCCAAAACAATGAGCAGTTCTTC
>TRBJ1-1|-|-|TRBV19
CASSTLPGVNTEAFF
TGTGCCAGTAGTACGCTCCCAGGGGTTAACACTGAAGCTTTCTTT
>TRBJ2-3|-|-|TRBV7-2
CASSLVGGRGTDTQYF
TGTGCCAGCAGCTTAGTAGGGGGACGGGGCACAGATACGCAGTATTTT
>TRBJ2-6|-|-|TRBV23-1
CASSLDSDSYIPGANVLTF
TGCGCCAGCAGTCTCGACTCGGACAGCTACATTCCTGGGGCCAACGTCCTGACTTTC
>TRBJ2-5|-|TRBD1|TRBV18
CASSPRIPGQGVKTQYF
TGTGCCAGCTCACCTCGAATCCCCGGACAGGGGGTAAAGACCCAGTACTTC
>TRBJ2-7|-|-|TRBV6-5
CASSYTGSYEQYF
TGTGCCAGCAGTTACACAGGATCCTACGAGCAGTACTTC
>TRBJ1-5|-|TRBD1|TRBV6-1
CASSESGSGGWQPQHF
TGTGCCAGCAGTGAAAGTGGGTCAGGGGGCTGGCAGCCCCAGCATTTT
>TRBJ1-1|-|-|TRBV6-5
CASTPRDATEAFF
TGTGCCAGCACCCCGCGGGATGCAACTGAAGCTTTCTTT
>TRBJ2-3|-|TRBD2|TRBV7-3
CASSPSGGAGDTQYF
TGTGCCAGCAGCCCTAGCGGGGGGGCGGGAGATACGCAGTATTTT
>TRBJ1-3|-|-|TRBV30
CAWSTGNSGNTIYF
TGTGCCTGGAGTACAGGCAACTCTGGAAACACCATATATTTT
>TRBJ1-5|few|TRBD1|TRBV19
CASTPGQGRDQPQHF
TGTGCCAGTACGCCGGGACAGGGACGCGATCAGCCCCAGCATTTT
>TRBJ2-3|-|TRBD2|TRBV15
CATTGLAGNTDTQYF
TGTGCCACCACAGGACTAGCGGGAAACACAGATACGCAGTATTTT
>TRBJ2-7|-|-|TRBV27
CASSLIAGENYEQYF
TGTGCCAGCAGTTTAATAGCAGGGGAGAACTACGAGCAGTACTTC
>TRBJ2-7|-|TRBD1|TRBV7-6
CASSQGQGGRYEQYF
TGTGCCAGCAGCCAAGGACAGGGAGGAAGGTACGAGCAGTACTTC
>TRBJ1-1|-|TRBD1|TRBV7-2
CASRQGMNTEAFF
TGTGCCAGCAGACAGGGGATGAACACTGAAGCTTTCTTT
>TRBJ2-1|-|TRBD2|TRBV7-3
CASSFGTSGGADSYNEQFF
TGTGCCAGCAGCTTCGGGACTAGCGGGGGGGCCGACTCCTACAATGAGCAGTTCTTC
>TRBJ2-5|-|TRBD1|TRBV6-5
CASRGDRETQYF
TGTGCCAGCAGGGGGGACAGAGAGACCCAGTACTTC
>TRBJ1-5|-|TRBD1|TRBV5-8
CASSPGTGGKQPQHF
TGTGCCAGCAGCCCTGGGACAGGGGGCAAACAGCCCCAGCATTTT
>TRBJ1-1|-|TRBD1|TRBV14
CASSQIGQGNTEAFF
TGTGCCAGCAGCCAAATAGGACAGGGGAACACTGAAGCTTTCTTT
>TRBJ1-4|-|-|TRBV11-1
CASSPGLGEKLFF
TGTGCCAGCAGCCCAGGGCTAGGGGAAAAACTGTTTTTT
>TRBJ2-7|-|-|TRBV6-6
CASTSLYEQYF
TGTGCCAGCACCTCACTCTACGAGCAGTACTTC
>TRBJ1-5|-|-|TRBV19
CASSIYGLNQPQHF
TGTGCCAGTAGTATTTACGGACTAAATCAGCCCCAGCATTTT
>TRBJ1-1|few|TRBD1|TRBV6-1
CASSEPGQGRTEAFF
TGTGCCAGCAGTGAGCCGGGACAGGGCAGGACTGAAGCTTTCTTT
>TRBJ2-7|-|TRBD1|TRBV30
CAWSVRGTGIYEQYF
TGTGCCTGGAGTGTACGAGGGACAGGGATTTACGAGCAGTACTTC
>TRBJ2-3|-|TRBD2|TRBV5-1
CASSLAQRGATTDTQYF
TGCGCCAGCAGCTTGGCTCAGCGGGGGGCAACCACAGATACGCAGTATTTT